A selection of T cell receptor beta chains follows, all from one sample in a study of T-cell reconstitution after alpha-beta-depleted transplantation in children. TCRdb re-derived calls from the PCR reads in MiXCR, one entry per CDR3 protein. This sample carries hundreds of thousands of distinct CDR3 sequences, roughly 10% of them seen once, and the ten largest clones take roughly 4%. This specimen was PBMCs from the stem cell graft donor, taken from the stem cell graft. The source of these receptors is a human donor who donated a stem cell graft to a child with acute myeloid leukemia. The CDR3 runs from the conserved cysteine through the conserved F or W. D genes are given only for firm matches. Clone size is given for some rows only: seen once, a few or many times, or a class if the clone is expanded.

V	length	D	size	J	DNA	CDR3
TRBV12-3/TRBV12-4	16	TRBD1	many	TRBJ2-2	TGTGCCAGCAGTTTACCCGCGGGACAGGGCACCGGGGAGCTGTTTTTT	CASSLPAGQGTGELFF
TRBV24-1	11	-	many	TRBJ2-7	TGTGCCACCAGTGACAGGTGGGAGCAGTACTTC	CATSDRWEQYF
TRBV20-1	13	-	few	TRBJ2-1	TGCAGTGCCCACTCGACTAGAGACAATGAGCAGTTCTTC	CSAHSTRDNEQFF
TRBV28	14	TRBD1	few	TRBJ1-3	TGTGCCAGCAGTGCACCGGGACAGGGGAACACCATATATTTT	CASSAPGQGNTIYF
TRBV6-5	11	TRBD1	few	TRBJ2-3	TGTGCCAGCAGTTCCCGGGGACAGGAGAATTTT	CASSSRGQENF
TRBV11-2	15	TRBD1	few	TRBJ2-5	TGTGCCAGCAGCTCGGGACAGGGGAGGTGGGAGACCCAGTACTTC	CASSSGQGRWETQYF
TRBV5-1	18	TRBD2	-	TRBJ2-3	TGCGCCAGCAGCTCTGGACTAGCGGGAGAAGGATGGACAGATACGCAGTATTTT	CASSSGLAGEGWTDTQYF
TRBV28	14	TRBD1	few	TRBJ2-5	TGTGCCAGCAGTCACGGGACAGGGGGTGGGACCCAGTACTTC	CASSHGTGGGTQYF
TRBV7-8	15	TRBD2	-	TRBJ2-3	TGTGCCAGCAGCTTAGGGGGGACTAACGAAAATACGCAGTATTTT	CASSLGGTNENTQYF
TRBV7-9	10	-	many	TRBJ2-1	TGTGCCAGCAGCGACTATGAGCAGTTCTTC	CASSDYEQFF
TRBV25-1	13	-	few	TRBJ2-5	TGTGCCAGCAGTGAGACAGCCCAAGAGACCCAGTACTTC	CASSETAQETQYF
TRBV6-1	15	TRBD2	-	TRBJ2-7	TGTGCCAGCAGCGCGGGACTAGCGGACTCCTACGAGCAGTACTTC	CASSAGLADSYEQYF
TRBV5-1	17	TRBD2	many	TRBJ2-2	TGCGCCAGCAGCCCGGGACTAGCGGGAGGAAAAGCCGGGGAGCTGTTTTTT	CASSPGLAGGKAGELFF
TRBV20-1	15	-	-	TRBJ1-4	TGCAGTGCTAGAGCCCTGACAGGCTCTAATGAAAAACTGTTTTTT	CSARALTGSNEKLFF
TRBV3-1	15	-	few	TRBJ1-5	TGTGCCAGCAGCCGCCTGGGGGCCCCCAATCAGCCCCAGCATTTT	CASSRLGAPNQPQHF
TRBV15	19	TRBD2	-	TRBJ2-5	TGTGCCACCAGCAGAGATCGAGGGACTAGCGGGAGGGCCGTGGAGACCCAGTACTTC	CATSRDRGTSGRAVETQYF
TRBV5-6	16	TRBD1	many	TRBJ1-1	TGTGCCAGCAGCTCCTTCCGGGACAGGATGAACACTGAAGCTTTCTTT	CASSSFRDRMNTEAFF
TRBV15	15	TRBD1	-	TRBJ2-7	TGTGCCACCAGCAGAGATCGGACAGGGGTACTAGAGCAGTACTTC	CATSRDRTGVLEQYF
TRBV7-9	14	-	-	TRBJ1-2	TGTGCCAGCAGCTTAGACGGCAGGGTAAATGGCTACACCTTC	CASSLDGRVNGYTF
TRBV29-1	13	TRBD2	few	TRBJ2-7	TGCAGCTTTTGGGCTAGCGGTAGCTACGAGCAGTACTTC	CSFWASGSYEQYF
TRBV20-1	13	-	many	TRBJ1-2	TGCAGTGCTAGAGATAACGTTAACTATGGCTACACCTTC	CSARDNVNYGYTF
TRBV20-1	15	TRBD2	many	TRBJ2-1	TGCAGTGCTAGTCTAGCGGGAGGGCCAAGCAATGAGCAGTTCTTC	CSASLAGGPSNEQFF
TRBV9	13	-	many	TRBJ2-3	TGTGCCAGCAGCGTAGACGCCGCAGATACGCAGTATTTT	CASSVDAADTQYF
TRBV12-3/TRBV12-4	12	-	-	TRBJ1-5	TGTGCCAGCAGTTTCCAGCCTCAGCCCCAGCATTTT	CASSFQPQPQHF
TRBV27	15	-	-	TRBJ2-1	TGTGCCAGCGGAGGTTACGGACAGCCATCCAATGAGCAGTTCTTC	CASGGYGQPSNEQFF
TRBV7-3	16	-	-	TRBJ2-1	TGTGCCAGCAGCTTAAATCGAGGCGCAGTGGTAAATGAGCAGTTCTTC	CASSLNRGAVVNEQFF
TRBV28	15	TRBD1	many	TRBJ2-1	TGTGCCAGCAACCAGAGACAGGGGATCGGGGCTGAGCAGTTCTTC	CASNQRQGIGAEQFF
TRBV12-3/TRBV12-4	16	TRBD1	few	TRBJ1-3	TGTGCCAGCAGTTTTTGGACAGGCTTCTCTGGAAACACCATATATTTT	CASSFWTGFSGNTIYF
TRBV20-1	13	TRBD1	-	TRBJ2-7	TGCAGTGCTGACAGGGACAGGGGCTACGAGCAGTACTTC	CSADRDRGYEQYF
TRBV20-1	13	TRBD1	-	TRBJ2-3	TGCAGTGCTAGTCGAGTGGGACAGGGGACGCAGTATTTT	CSASRVGQGTQYF
TRBV5-1	17	-	-	TRBJ1-6	TGCGCCAGCAGCTCCCGGGGGGGACATAACTTCGATTCACCCCTCCACTTT	CASSSRGGHNFDSPLHF
TRBV10-3	15	-	few	TRBJ2-5	TGTGCCACCCGGCCGGTCGTCGGGTCAGGGGAGACCCAGTACTTC	CATRPVVGSGETQYF
TRBV4-3	16	TRBD2	few	TRBJ2-2	TGCGCCAGCAGCCACGGGACTAGCGGGCGCACCGGGGAGCTGTTTTTT	CASSHGTSGRTGELFF
TRBV29-1	11	TRBD1	few	TRBJ2-7	TGCAGCGTTCGCGACAGGGGCGAGCAGTACTTC	CSVRDRGEQYF
TRBV10-3	14	-	few	TRBJ2-2	TGTGCCTCTACAAAGGGGGGGGACACCGGGGAGCTGTTTTTT	CASTKGGDTGELFF
TRBV29-1	13	TRBD2	many	TRBJ2-1	TGCAGCGTTGGGGGGACTATCTACAATGAGCAGTTCTTC	CSVGGTIYNEQFF
TRBV30	12	-	-	TRBJ2-5	TGTGCCTGGAGGAAGGGGGGAGAGACCCAGTACTTC	CAWRKGGETQYF
TRBV20-1	17	-	-	TRBJ1-2	TGCAGTGCTAGAGATACCCCACTCACAGGGCCCAACTATGGCTACACCTTC	CSARDTPLTGPNYGYTF
TRBV20-1	15	-	few	TRBJ1-5	TGCAGTGCGGTCTCGGGGGTTGTTAGCAATCAGCCCCAGCATTTT	CSAVSGVVSNQPQHF
TRBV11-1	17	-	-	TRBJ1-1	TGTGCCAGCAGCTCCTGGGTTGGAGAGAGCATGAACACTGAAGCTTTCTTT	CASSSWVGESMNTEAFF
TRBV10-3	16	TRBD2	many	TRBJ2-1	TGTGCCATCAGTGAGCTAGCGGGAGAACCGTACAATGAGCAGTTCTTC	CAISELAGEPYNEQFF
TRBV14	14	-	-	TRBJ1-2	TGTGCCAGCAGCCAATCCCCCAGGGAGCGATACTACACCTTC	CASSQSPRERYYTF